Detailed here is one T cell receptor beta chain. Its antigen remains unknown. The sample comes from a study of T cells in Graves' hyperthyroidism and ophthalmopathy. Exclusion of a patient resulted from uncontrolled infection, other autoimmune disease, pregnancy or lactation. For the diagnoses, clinical symptoms, serum thyroxine and TRAb, thyroid ultrasound and orbital computed tomography were used. Germline CDR1 reads SGHAT; CDR2 reads FQNNGV. The CDR3 loop spans 13 amino acids. V gave up 5 bases and J gave up 11 bases, with 16 bases separating them. Amplified TCR beta CDR3 regions came from RNA transcripts. The TCR CDR3 first-round RT-PCR relied on the HTBI primer set. One entry per CDR3 protein results from TCRdb running MiXCR on the multiplex PCR reads. The sample lists 540,000 or so distinct CDR3 sequences, 35% to 55% occurring once. Overall study findings and caveats: Most clonotypes expanded in the thyroid (above 0.001) were also present in blood. Using 13 V-J features, a model discriminated ophthalmopathy from stable hyperthyroidism.

The receptor's source is an adult woman with Graves' disease, either hyperthyroidism or ophthalmopathy (not recorded which). Sequenced input: peripheral blood or thyroid tissue (not recorded which). The rearrangement links TRBV11-2 to TRBJ1-5, with unresolved D. CDR3 in amino acids: CASSPSGGETQHF. CDR3 DNA: TGTGCCAGCAGCCCTTCGGGCGGAGAGACCCAGCATTTT.